This note documents a single T cell receptor beta chain sequence. This clonotype was seen a handful of times. What antigen it recognizes has not been identified. Nothing much larger sits one base from this clone, and base qualities are not available. This entry belongs to a study of blood T cells in healthy people across ages (dated by TCRdb to about 2015). Background on the whole study: In model experiments, roughly one uniquely barcoded TCR beta cDNA molecule per two T cells was captured by template switching. To avoid experimental bias, donors of different ages were spread randomly across the sequencing lanes. Using deep sequencing normalized with unique cDNA molecular identifiers, the study measured how TCR beta repertoire diversity changes with age. The study analyzed two additional independent replicas of 1 million unique cDNA reads from the same blood draw for two donors, one aged 18 to 30 and one aged 80 or older. Four age groups were formed from the donors: young (average about 16 years), middle-aged (approximately 41), aged (roughly 59) and long-lived (less than 85). Study-level results and caveats: A strong correlation was found between observed TCR beta diversity and the percentage of naive T cells measured by flow cytometry. Because profiling used bulk unsorted PBMCs, naive and antigen-experienced compartments could not be compared conclusively. Observed TCR beta diversity per million T cells fell roughly linearly with age, and a significant reduction was already apparent by age about 38. Compared with the aged group, the long-lived group had more naive CD4+ T cells, fewer expanded clones and increased TCR diversity, suggesting age selection. Estimates of total diversity based on one million sequenced T cells were regarded as lower bounds and as underestimates. Donor CMV infection status was unknown, potentially confounding age-related changes in expanded clonotypes.

Libraries came from 5' RACE. The sequencer listed for this sample is Illumina HiSeq 2500. A second PCR of about 7 to 12 cycles was performed with a sample-barcoded 5' primer and a J-beta primer mix. A unique molecular identifier was introduced onto each TCR beta cDNA molecule by a template-switch 5' adaptor carrying 12 random nucleotides. Each sample yielded at least 3 million CDR3-containing paired-end reads. The Mint cDNA synthesis kit, primed by a TRBC-specific oligonucleotide, was used to synthesize first-strand cDNA from all RNA. Following uracil-DNA glycosylase treatment, all cDNA underwent a first 18-cycle PCR with the universal primers M1SS and BC2_uni_R. The source study handled its data this way. Normalization of each sample was performed by random selection of 1 million high-quality reads, each carrying a distinct molecular identifier. Reads sharing molecular identifiers were discarded rather than binned into consensus sequences. MiTCR, with a Q25 quality threshold and the strictest error-elimination algorithm, was used for CDR3 identification, clonotype clustering and error correction. A nonparametric unseen species model with Euler transformation was used to estimate a lower bound on total TCR beta diversity. Using fastp trimming at Q25 and MiXCR clonotype assembly, TCRdb reanalyzed the public sequencing data and kept in-frame beta chains. Rows with one shared CDR3 protein collapse into an entry with the most common genes and DNA. The V and J calls and clone size are TCRdb's, not the authors'. The sample table shows 550,000 to 750,000 distinct CDR3 sequences, and roughly 21% are seen once. In total, the top ten clones hold 3.5% to 4% of the sample.

Sequences SGHVS (CDR1) and FNYEAQ (CDR2) are obtained from the germline V gene. The CDR3 contains 15 residues, cysteine and phenylalanine counted. Just CDR3 DNA is preserved here, 45 bases in frame from base 1. V sheds 5 bases and J sheds 2 bases, leaving 15 bases between their ends. The donors were a few dozen Caucasian individuals from Russia, aged roughly 6 to 100 years, who were systemically healthy. Ten milliliters of peripheral blood were drawn from each donor into EDTA-treated Vacutainer tubes. PBMCs were isolated by Ficoll-Paque density-gradient centrifugation, with at least 6 million obtained per sample. Total RNA was extracted from PBMCs with Trizol reagent, with at least 5.5 micrograms obtained per sample. For every donor, an aliquot of PBMCs went through flow cytometry to measure the percentages of naive CD45RAhigh/CD27high T cells.

The rearranged segments are TRBV7-6 and TRBJ2-5; the D gene assignment is perhaps TRBD1 or TRBD2, with each matching 5 bases. The sample was blood. This clonotype was obtained from a man between 70 and 80 years old in good health. At the DNA level, the sequence is TGTGCCAGCAGCGACAAAGTTTGGGGGCAAGAGACCCAGTACTTC. Translated, this gives CASSDKVWGQETQYF.